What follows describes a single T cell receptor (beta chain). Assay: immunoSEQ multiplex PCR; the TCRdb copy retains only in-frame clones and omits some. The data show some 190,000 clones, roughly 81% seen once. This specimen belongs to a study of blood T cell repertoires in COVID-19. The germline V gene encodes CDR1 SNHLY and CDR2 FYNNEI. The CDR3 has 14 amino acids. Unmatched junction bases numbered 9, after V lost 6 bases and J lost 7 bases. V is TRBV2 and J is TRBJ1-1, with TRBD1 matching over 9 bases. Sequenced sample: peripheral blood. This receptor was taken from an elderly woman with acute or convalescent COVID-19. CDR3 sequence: CASSRDRVQGEAFF. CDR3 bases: TGTGCCAGCAGCCGGGACAGGGTTCAGGGTGAAGCTTTCTTT.